The rows below give T cell receptor beta chains drawn from one sample of a study of cytomegalovirus exposure and HLA in healthy donors. This table comes from immunoSEQ multiplex PCR, and its TCRdb copy is limited to in-frame clones, with some not included. The table for this sample gives 150,000 to 250,000 clones. The sequenced sample was PBMCs. The origin of the receptors is a boy aged 5-17 years in good health and CMV-seronegative. Each CDR3 is given without its conserved first and last residue.

V	J	CDR3
TRBV29-1	TRBJ2-3	SVSSRPGQGFTDTQY
TRBV4-3	TRBJ2-1	ASSLLGLAGYNEQF
TRBV7-9	-	ASSDDRGPLEQY
TRBV15	TRBJ2-2	ATTPSPQRPPGELF
TRBV5-4	TRBJ2-5	ASRTGTEETQY
TRBV30	TRBJ2-2	ACRHSRRELF
TRBV5-6	TRBJ2-7	ASSPGQRPYEQY
TRBV15	TRBJ1-2	ATRGTENYGYT
TRBV30	TRBJ1-1	AWGTGGASDSSEAF
TRBV6-1	TRBJ2-6	ASSEVQGLPGANVLT
TRBV27	TRBJ1-1	ASSNPGTEAF